This is a list of T cell receptor beta chains from one sample in a study of blood T cell repertoires in COVID-19. TCRdb's copy holds only in-frame clones and misses some; the assay was immunoSEQ multiplex PCR. Among 300,000 to 400,000 clones, roughly 90% were seen once, and the ten largest hold more than 3%. Sequencing was performed on peripheral blood. The receptors come from a woman aged 45-65 years with active or convalescent COVID-19. The CDR3 runs from the conserved cysteine through the conserved F or W. D genes are given only for firm matches. Expanded clones are given a class, and other clones once, few, many or no size at all.

V: TRBV7-7
J: TRBJ2-1
D: NA
size: NA
DNA: TGTGCTAGCAGCTTAGGATCGGGTAGCTCCTACAATGAGCAGTTCTTC
CDR3: CASSLGSGSSYNEQFF

V: TRBV3-1/TRBV3-2
J: TRBJ2-7
D: NA
size: NA
DNA: TGTGCCAGCAGCCAAGACACTTTACCTTCCTACGAGCAGTACTTC
CDR3: CASSQDTLPSYEQYF

V: TRBV19
J: TRBJ1-2
D: NA
size: NA
DNA: TGTGCCAGTAGTAGACAGATGTCGAACTATGGCTACACCTTC
CDR3: CASSRQMSNYGYTF

V: TRBV28
J: TRBJ2-3
D: NA
size: NA
DNA: TGTGCCAGCAGTTTACACGGGGGAGGAGATACGCAGTATTTT
CDR3: CASSLHGGGDTQYF

V: TRBV27
J: TRBJ2-3
D: NA
size: NA
DNA: TGTGCCAGCAGTTTTATGGGGCTACAGGGTACGCAGTATTTT
CDR3: CASSFMGLQGTQYF

V: TRBV7-2
J: TRBJ2-7
D: TRBD2
size: NA
DNA: TGTGCCAGCAGCTCTTCCCGGGACTACTTCTACGAGCAGTACTTC
CDR3: CASSSSRDYFYEQYF

V: TRBV11-2
J: TRBJ2-1
D: TRBD2
size: NA
DNA: TGTGCCAGCAGCAAGCCCTGGGCGGGGGACAATGAGCAGTTCTTC
CDR3: CASSKPWAGDNEQFF

V: TRBV7-3
J: TRBJ2-7
D: TRBD2
size: once
DNA: TGTGCCAGCAGCTTAGAGGCGGGAGATTCGTACGAGCAGTACTTC
CDR3: CASSLEAGDSYEQYF

V: TRBV5-6
J: TRBJ1-1
D: NA
size: once
DNA: TGTGCCAGCAGCTCGACAGTGAACACTGAAGCTTTCTTT
CDR3: CASSSTVNTEAFF

V: TRBV6-6
J: TRBJ2-4
D: NA
size: NA
DNA: TGTGCCAGCAGTTACACAGGGAATAAAAACATTCAGTACTTC
CDR3: CASSYTGNKNIQYF

V: TRBV3-1/TRBV3-2
J: TRBJ1-6
D: NA
size: few
DNA: TGTGCCAGCAGCCGCATCACAGCGGGGGGGCTACGGGCCCTCCACTTT
CDR3: CASSRITAGGLRALHF

V: TRBV2
J: TRBJ1-4
D: TRBD1
size: NA
DNA: TGTGCCAGCAGTCCGGAACAGGGGACAAATGAAAAACTGTTTTTT
CDR3: CASSPEQGTNEKLFF

V: TRBV5-8
J: TRBJ1-5
D: NA
size: NA
DNA: TGTGCCAGCAGCGGGATCGGGATACCCAATCAGCCCCAGCATTTT
CDR3: CASSGIGIPNQPQHF

V: TRBV29-1
J: TRBJ2-7
D: TRBD1
size: NA
DNA: TGCAGCGGACGGGACAGCCCGGACTCCTACGAGCAGTACTTC
CDR3: CSGRDSPDSYEQYF